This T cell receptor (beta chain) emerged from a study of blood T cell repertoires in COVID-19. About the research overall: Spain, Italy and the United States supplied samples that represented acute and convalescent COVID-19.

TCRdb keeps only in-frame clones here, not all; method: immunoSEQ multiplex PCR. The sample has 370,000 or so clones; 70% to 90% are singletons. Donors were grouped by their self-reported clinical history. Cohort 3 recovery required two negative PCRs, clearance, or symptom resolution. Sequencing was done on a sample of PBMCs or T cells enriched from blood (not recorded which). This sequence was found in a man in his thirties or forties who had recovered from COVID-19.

Written as DNA, the CDR3 is TGCGCCAGCAGCCAAGTCGATGGCGGAGAGACCCAGTACTTC. It codes for CASSQVDGGETQYF. The chain combines TRBV4-3 with TRBJ2-5, with D unclear. The CDR3 has 14 residues. V was cut by 1 base and J by 4 bases, with 10 bases left in between. Per the germline V gene, CDR1 is LGHNA and CDR2 is YSLEER.